This paragraph covers one T cell receptor (beta chain) sequence. Its antigen is currently unknown. This sample is drawn from a study of metastatic and nonmetastatic thyroid tumors. The wider study: Repertoires were compared across blood and tumor or nodule tissue from malignant and benign thyroid patients.

The CDR3 totals 15 residues. V lost 0 bases, J lost 6 bases, and 7 bases stayed unmatched. Germline loops: CDR1 GTSNPN, CDR2 SVGIG (reference sequence). Original processing notes: Building a distant-metastasis classifier for papillary thyroid cancer drew on CDR3 differences across clinicopathological groups. TCRdb reassembled clones from the PCR reads with MiXCR. TCRdb's processing, not the study's, gives the V and J calls here. Of under 50,000 clones listed, roughly a fifth were seen once; the top ten hold roughly 3.8%. Prior to thyroid surgery, none of the patients had received any treatment. Study results and limitations: Benign nodules were reported to have significantly lower TCR beta diversity than malignant thyroid tumors, in blood and tumor.

The TCR was taken from a male donor with papillary thyroid cancer or a benign thyroid nodule (not recorded which). Some clones in this sample may be carry-over from other donors' samples. Material: blood. The chain uses TRBV30 and TRBJ1-4, with 7 bases fitting TRBD1. Here the CDR3 DNA reads TGTGCCTGGAGTGTACAAGTTACAGGGGATGAAAAACTGTTTTTT. It codes for CAWSVQVTGDEKLFF.